This entry concerns a single TCR beta chain. Authors' analysis steps: It was from reference gene primer amplification that nucleated cell counts were estimated. This table comes from immunoSEQ multiplex PCR, and its TCRdb copy is limited to in-frame clones, with some not included. V and J calls plus clone size are reproduced from that table; the DNA served to infer D and trimming. The sample holds under 85,000 clones, about 90% seen once. Germline values: CDR1 SGHDN, CDR2 FVKESK. The V and J ends lost 4 bases and 3 bases respectively, with 12 bases between them. The CDR3 is 14 amino acids. These data belong to a study of blood T cell repertoires in COVID-19. Background on the study: Specimens from acute and convalescent COVID-19 originated in the United States, Italy and Spain. The cDNA or gDNA used as material had been derived from T cells, B-cell-depleted T cells, or PBMCs.

Material: peripheral blood. The chain has TRBV14 and TRBJ1-2, with D unclear. The sequence was obtained from a human donor in a cohort sampled during active COVID-19. CDR3 region: CASSPGGLHYGYTF. CDR3 DNA sequence: TGTGCCAGCAGCCCCGGCGGCCTGCACTATGGCTACACCTTC.